The rows below give T cell receptor beta chains drawn from one sample of a study of blood T cell repertoires in COVID-19. Data came from immunoSEQ multiplex PCR; TCRdb stores just in-frame clones and leaves some out. This table holds roughly 130,000 clones, approximately 89% found once. The sample consisted of peripheral blood. Receptors were obtained from a woman aged 60-75 years with acute or convalescent COVID-19. Each CDR3 is given with its conserved first and last residue. D genes are given only for firm matches. Clone size is shown for a subset of rows, as once, few, many or a class of expanded clone.

TRBJ2-1 . . TRBV29-1 TGCAGCGTTGAAGAGCTGGGGGCAGAGAATTGGGAGCAGTTCTTC CSVEELGAENWEQFF
TRBJ2-5 . TRBD2 TRBV15 TGTGCCACCAGCCCTCGGACTAGCGGTCAAGAGACCCAGTACTTC CATSPRTSGQETQYF
TRBJ2-1 . . TRBV25-1 TGTGCCAGCCGTGATCGCTCCTACAATGAGCAGTTCTTC CASRDRSYNEQFF
TRBJ1-1 . TRBD1 TRBV19 TGTGCCAGTTGGGACAGGGTCACTGAAGCTTTCTTT CASWDRVTEAFF
TRBJ1-4 few TRBD1 TRBV12-3/TRBV12-4 TGTGCCAGCAAGAGGGGGCGAGGTGAAAAACTGTTTTTT CASKRGRGEKLFF
TRBJ1-2 . . TRBV12-5 TGTGCTAGTGGTTTGGCCGGGACTAACTATGGCTACACCTTC CASGLAGTNYGYTF
TRBJ1-5 . TRBD1 TRBV28 TGTGCCAGCAGACGGGGACAGGGGGCGCCGGGTCAGCCCCAGCATTTT CASRRGQGAPGQPQHF
TRBJ2-3 . TRBD2 TRBV29-1 TGCAGCGTCCGGGACTACACTGATACGCAGTATTTT CSVRDYTDTQYF
TRBJ2-1 . TRBD2 TRBV24-1 TGTGCCACCAGTGAGCCCTCCTGGGCGGGAGGGTTTGAGCAGTTCTTC CATSEPSWAGGFEQFF
TRBJ2-2 . TRBD2 TRBV7-2 TGTGCCAGCAGCCAACCCCCGTGGCTAGCGGGAGAGGCCGGGGAGCTGTTTTTT CASSQPPWLAGEAGELFF
TRBJ2-5 few TRBD1 TRBV19 TGTGCCAGTAGTATATACGGGGACAGCCAAGAGACCCAGTACTTC CASSIYGDSQETQYF
TRBJ2-1 . TRBD2 TRBV9 TGTGCCAGCAGCGCCCGACTAGCGGGATACAATGAGCAGTTCTTC CASSARLAGYNEQFF